The next 9 T cell receptor beta chains were all read from a single sample in a study of cytomegalovirus exposure and HLA in healthy donors. Primers for the PCR totalled 60 Vbeta and 13 Jbeta. Clones were read by immunoSEQ multiplex PCR, and TCRdb kept only the in-frame ones, dropping some. The table shows 150,000 to 200,000 clones, with approximately 70% occurring only once. What was sequenced was PBMCs. The receptor set was obtained from a man younger than 30 in good health and CMV-seropositive.

The CDR3 spells CASSLARSGWGRSEAFF. The CDR3 coding sequence is TGTGCCAGCAGCTTAGCCAGGTCAGGGTGGGGCCGCTCTGAAGCTTTCTTT. The V gene is TRBV7-9, the J gene TRBJ1-1; a possible D gene is TRBD1 (5 bases). The germline V gene has CDR1 SEHNR and CDR2 FQNEAQ (reference sequence). V dropped 0 bases and J dropped 6 bases, with 20 bases sitting between them. The CDR3 consists of 17 residues.

This clone was observed a few times. V is TRBV9 and J is TRBJ1-1; the D is unclear. The CDR3 runs to 14 residues. Trimming pared 0 bases from V and 4 bases from J, leaving 10 bases between. Germline V CDR1 and CDR2: SGDLS, YYNGEE. CDR3 DNA: TGTGCCAGCAGCGTAGGAGGGTTGCGCACTGAAGCTTTCTTT. The encoded protein is CASSVGGLRTEAFF.

The chain combines TRBV13 with TRBJ2-1; maybe TRBD2 (6 bases). The length of the CDR3 is 15 residues. Trimming took off 5 bases at V and 2 bases at J, with 13 bases between the two ends. CDR1 and CDR2 from the germline V gene are PRHDT and FYEKMQ (reference sequence). The CDR3: CASSTTRGAYNEQFF. The CDR3 DNA is TGTGCCAGCAGCACGACTAGAGGCGCCTACAATGAGCAGTTCTTC. Full variable domain (rest looked up from reference TRBV13 and TRBJ2-1): AAGVIQSPRHLIKEKRETATLKCYPIPRHDTVYWYQQGPGQDPQFLISFYEKMQSDKGSIPDRFSAQQFSDYHSELNMSSLELGDSALYFCASSTTRGAYNEQFFGPGTRLTVL.

There are a few counts of this clone. The J gene is TRBJ1-1, the V gene TRBV9; the D is unclear. Germline loops: CDR1 SGDLS, CDR2 YYNGEE. The CDR3 covers 14 residues. Trimming shortened V by 0 bases and J by 11 bases, and 17 bases separated the two germline ends. CDR3 region: CASSVAAGDPPAFF. In DNA, the CDR3 is TGTGCCAGCAGCGTAGCGGCAGGCGATCCCCCCGCTTTCTTT. The full variable domain, in which reference TRBV9 and TRBJ1-1 provide the parts outside the CDR3, is DSGVTQTPKHLITATGQRVTLRCSPRSGDLSVYWYQQSLDQGLQFLIQYYNGEERAKGNILERFSAQQFPDLHSELNLSSLELGDSALYFCASSVAAGDPPAFFGQGTRLTVV.

The V gene is TRBV10-3, the J gene TRBJ2-7; D not resolved. Germline loops: CDR1 ENHRY, CDR2 SYGVKD. Between the trimmed V and J ends, which lost 8 bases and 6 bases, there was a span of 14 bases. This CDR3 is 12 amino acids long. This CDR3 is CAIGSEEGEQYV. CDR3 sequence (DNA): TGTGCCATCGGCTCCGAGGAAGGCGAGCAGTACGTC.

For the CDR3, the DNA is TGTGCCAGCAGCTCCCGCGGTATCGGGGGGTACCAAGAGACCCAGTACTTC. Translated: CASSSRGIGGYQETQYF. V gene TRBV7-6 combines with J gene TRBJ2-5; 7 bases align to TRBD2. This CDR3 comprises 17 residues. Germline V CDR1 and CDR2: SGHVS, FNYEAQ. V lost 4 bases, J lost 0 bases, and 11 bases stayed unmatched.

The chain has TRBV7-9 and TRBJ2-3; possibly TRBD1 for D (5 bases). CDR1 and CDR2 (germline): SEHNR, FQNEAQ (reference sequence). V gave up 2 bases and J gave up 2 bases, with 11 bases separating them. This CDR3 is built from 15 residues. CDR3 nucleotide sequence: TGTGCCAGCAGCTTATATGGGGCTGACACAGATACGCAGTATTTT. Translated: CASSLYGADTDTQYF. The full variable domain, rest sourced from reference TRBV7-9 and TRBJ2-3, is DTGVSQNPRHKITKRGQNVTFRCDPISEHNRLYWYRQTLGQGPEFLTYFQNEAQLEKSRLLSDRFSAERPKGSFSTLEIQRTEQGDSAMYLCASSLYGADTDTQYFGPGTRLTVL.

This clone is medium-sized. V is TRBV13 and J is TRBJ1-1; TRBD1 might be the D (6 bases). V was pared by 3 bases and J by 0 bases, with 11 bases between. This CDR3 is 15 amino acids long. CDR1 and CDR2 (germline): PRHDT, FYEKMQ (reference sequence). In DNA, the CDR3 is TGTGCCAGCAGCTTCGGGACAAGGGTGAACACTGAAGCTTTCTTT. This codes for CASSFGTRVNTEAFF.

V is TRBV4-2 and J is TRBJ2-3, with 9 bases aligning to TRBD2. After removal of 4 bases from V and 5 bases from J, the junction contained 10 bases not matched to a gene. The CDR3 sequence is 16 residues long. Germline values: CDR1 LGHNA, CDR2 YNFKEQ. CDR3 protein: CASSREAGGKGDTQYF. CDR3 nucleotide sequence: TGTGCCAGCAGCCGAGAAGCGGGGGGTAAGGGAGATACGCAGTATTTT.